This TCR beta chain was captured in a study of CD8 T cells in Susac syndrome. TCR beta was sequenced from blood CD8+ and CD4+ T cells. TEMRA cells were FACS-enriched, and CD8+ and CD4+ T cells were isolated negatively. This CDR3 is built from 12 residues. Deletions cut 7 bases from V and 6 bases from J, with 12 bases between. It was with random hexamers that about 0.45 to 1 ug RNA was reverse transcribed. Amplification of TCR beta CDR3 across 54 Vbeta and 13 Jbeta was performed with immunoSEQ multiplex PCR. One entry per CDR3 protein results from TCRdb running MiXCR on the immunoSEQ multiplex PCR reads. The data hold some 100,000 distinct CDR3 sequences, with just under 95% observed a single time. Points from the study as a whole: The relatively small number of individuals in the TCR sequencing and HLA analysis was acknowledged by the study.

Comments on this clonotype: Its antigen is as yet unknown.

The chain carries TRBV23-1 and TRBJ1-1; the D is unclear. TRBV23-1 is given ORF status, its function remaining uncertain. Sequencing was done on a sample of CD8+ T cells from PBMCs. The sequence derives from a human donor in good health. CDR3 amino acids: CASMGGIAEAFF. CDR3 coding DNA: TGCGCCAGCATGGGCGGGATCGCTGAAGCTTTCTTT.